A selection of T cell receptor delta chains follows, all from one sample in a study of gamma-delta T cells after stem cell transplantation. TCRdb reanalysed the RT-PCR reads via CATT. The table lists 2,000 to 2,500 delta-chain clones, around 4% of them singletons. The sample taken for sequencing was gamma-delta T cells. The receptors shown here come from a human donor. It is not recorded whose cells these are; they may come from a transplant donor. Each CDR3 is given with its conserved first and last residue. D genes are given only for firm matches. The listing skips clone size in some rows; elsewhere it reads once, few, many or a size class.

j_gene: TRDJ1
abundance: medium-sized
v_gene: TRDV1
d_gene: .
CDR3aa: CALGDLVTLYTDKLIF
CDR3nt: TGTGCTCTTGGGGACCTCGTGACACTGTACACCGATAAACTCATCTTT

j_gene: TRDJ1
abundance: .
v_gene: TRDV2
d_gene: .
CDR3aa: CACDTLLENRDKLIF
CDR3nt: TGTGCCTGTGACACTTTACTGGAGAACCGCGATAAACTCATCTTT

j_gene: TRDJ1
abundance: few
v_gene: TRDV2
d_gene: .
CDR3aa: CACDSLTGKTGLTDKLIF
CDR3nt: TGTGCCTGTGATTCCCTTACTGGGAAAACGGGGTTAACCGATAAACTCATCTTT

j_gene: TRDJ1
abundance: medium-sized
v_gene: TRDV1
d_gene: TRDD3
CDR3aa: CALGEPFLPLLTGGYLDKLIF
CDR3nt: TGTGCTCTTGGGGAACCCTTCCTACCCCTCCTTACTGGGGGATACCTCGATAAACTCATCTTT

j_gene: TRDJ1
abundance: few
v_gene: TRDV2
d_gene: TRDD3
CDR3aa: CACDLLGDTTDKLIF
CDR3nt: TGTGCCTGTGACCTACTGGGGGATACGACCGATAAACTCATCTTT

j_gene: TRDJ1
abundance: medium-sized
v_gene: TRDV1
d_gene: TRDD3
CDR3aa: CALGEIPFPTLLYWGDNKLIF
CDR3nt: TGTGCTCTTGGGGAAATTCCTTTCCCCACACTTCTGTACTGGGGGGACAATAAACTCATCTTT

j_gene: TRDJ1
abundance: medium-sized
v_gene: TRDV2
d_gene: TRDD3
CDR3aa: CACDPVGGIRETTDTDKLIF
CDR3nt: TGTGCCTGTGACCCGGTGGGGGGGATACGCGAGACGACCGACACCGATAAACTCATCTTT

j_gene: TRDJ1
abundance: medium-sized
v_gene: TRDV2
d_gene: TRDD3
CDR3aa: CACDNLLGDTRLDTDKLIF
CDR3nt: TGTGCCTGTGACAATTTACTGGGGGATACCCGTTTGGACACCGATAAACTCATCTTT

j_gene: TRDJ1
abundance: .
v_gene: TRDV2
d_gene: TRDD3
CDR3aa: CACDSAGGPRGKLIF
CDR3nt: TGTGCCTGTGACTCGGCTGGGGGCCCGAGGGGTAAACTCATCTTT

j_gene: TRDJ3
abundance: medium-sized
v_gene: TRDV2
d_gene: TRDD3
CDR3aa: CACDTLSRTGGLSSWDTRQMFF
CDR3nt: TGTGCCTGTGACACCCTGAGCCGTACTGGGGGGCTTAGCTCCTGGGACACCCGACAGATGTTTTTC

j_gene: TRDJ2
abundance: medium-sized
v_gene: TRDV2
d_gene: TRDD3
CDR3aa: CACDTVRTGGTTPLTAQLFF
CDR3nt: TGTGCCTGTGACACCGTTAGAACTGGGGGAACCACTCCTTTGACAGCACAACTCTTCTTT

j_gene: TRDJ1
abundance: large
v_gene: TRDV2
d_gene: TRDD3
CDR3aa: CACDHVLGDTRNTDKLIF
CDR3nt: TGTGCCTGTGACCACGTACTGGGGGATACGCGTAACACCGATAAACTCATCTTT

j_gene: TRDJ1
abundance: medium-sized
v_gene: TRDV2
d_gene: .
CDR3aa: CACDTLGQHYTDKLIF
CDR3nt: TGTGCCTGTGACACGCTGGGGCAACATTACACCGATAAACTCATCTTT

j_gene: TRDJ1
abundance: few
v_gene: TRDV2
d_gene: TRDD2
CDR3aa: CACDPIPTSSTPGSTDKLIF
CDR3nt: TGTGCCTGTGATCCCATTCCTACCTCGAGCACTCCGGGGAGCACCGATAAACTCATCTTT

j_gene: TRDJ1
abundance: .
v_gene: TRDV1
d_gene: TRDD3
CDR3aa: CALGTPFLLRLLGDTRTDKLIF
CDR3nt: TGTGCTCTTGGGACACCCTTCCTGCTCCGATTACTGGGGGATACGCGGACCGATAAACTCATCTTT

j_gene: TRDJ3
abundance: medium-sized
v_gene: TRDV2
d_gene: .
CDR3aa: CACDTVDSDSWDTRQMFF
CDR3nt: TGTGCCTGTGACACCGTGGATTCCGACTCCTGGGACACCCGACAGATGTTTTTC

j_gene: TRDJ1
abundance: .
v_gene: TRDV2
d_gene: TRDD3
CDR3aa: CACDTIEAALGEKTDKLIF
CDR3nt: TGTGCCTGTGACACCATTGAGGCGGCCCTGGGGGAAAAGACCGATAAACTCATCTTT

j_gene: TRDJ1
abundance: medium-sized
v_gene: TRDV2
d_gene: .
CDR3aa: CACDTVIPPQYTDKLIF
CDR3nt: TGTGCCTGTGACACCGTTATCCCTCCTCAGTACACCGATAAACTCATCTTT

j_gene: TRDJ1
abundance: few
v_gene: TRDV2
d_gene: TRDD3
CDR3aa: CACAALRGTGGPYTDKLIF
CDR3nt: TGTGCCTGTGCCGCCCTTAGGGGTACTGGGGGGCCTTACACCGATAAACTCATCTTT

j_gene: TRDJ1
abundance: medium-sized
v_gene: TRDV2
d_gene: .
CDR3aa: CACDNVEASTKSKYTDKLIF
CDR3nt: TGTGCCTGTGACAACGTCGAAGCCTCCACCAAATCTAAGTACACCGATAAACTCATCTTT

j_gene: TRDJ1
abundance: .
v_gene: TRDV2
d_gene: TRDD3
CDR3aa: CARDLMGDKNTDKLIF
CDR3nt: TGTGCCCGTGACCTGATGGGGGATAAAAACACCGATAAACTCATCTTT

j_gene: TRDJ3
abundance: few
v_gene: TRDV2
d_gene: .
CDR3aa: CACDTGTHSWDTRQMFF
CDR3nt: TGTGCCTGTGACACTGGGACCCACTCCTGGGACACCCGACAGATGTTTTTC

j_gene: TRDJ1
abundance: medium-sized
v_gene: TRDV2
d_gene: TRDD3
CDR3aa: CACDNLLGDYTDKLIF
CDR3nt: TGTGCCTGTGACAACTTACTGGGGGATTACACCGATAAACTCATCTTT

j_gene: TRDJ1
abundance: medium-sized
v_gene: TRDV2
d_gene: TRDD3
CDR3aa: CACDTVGDTDTDKLTF
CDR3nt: TGTGCCTGTGACACCGTGGGGGATACTGACACCGATAAACTCACCTTT

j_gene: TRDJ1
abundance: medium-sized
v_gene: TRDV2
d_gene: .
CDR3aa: CACDTLASRIDRDTDKLIF
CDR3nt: TGTGCCTGTGACACCTTAGCGTCCCGGATCGACAGGGACACCGATAAACTCATCTTT

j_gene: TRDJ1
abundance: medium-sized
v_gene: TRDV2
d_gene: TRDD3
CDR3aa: CACDTIVLGDRKMARDTDKLIF
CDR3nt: TGTGCCTGTGACACCATCGTACTGGGGGACCGAAAAATGGCCCGAGACACCGATAAACTCATCTTT

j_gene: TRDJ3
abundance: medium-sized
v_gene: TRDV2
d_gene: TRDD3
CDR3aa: CACDTGGYGSWDTRQMFF
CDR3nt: TGTGCCTGTGACACTGGGGGATACGGCTCCTGGGACACCCGACAGATGTTTTTC

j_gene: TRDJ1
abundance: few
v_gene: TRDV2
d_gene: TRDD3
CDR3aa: CACDPLLGDTGDTDKLIF
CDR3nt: TGTGCCTGTGACCCACTACTGGGGGATACCGGAGACACCGATAAACTCATCTTT